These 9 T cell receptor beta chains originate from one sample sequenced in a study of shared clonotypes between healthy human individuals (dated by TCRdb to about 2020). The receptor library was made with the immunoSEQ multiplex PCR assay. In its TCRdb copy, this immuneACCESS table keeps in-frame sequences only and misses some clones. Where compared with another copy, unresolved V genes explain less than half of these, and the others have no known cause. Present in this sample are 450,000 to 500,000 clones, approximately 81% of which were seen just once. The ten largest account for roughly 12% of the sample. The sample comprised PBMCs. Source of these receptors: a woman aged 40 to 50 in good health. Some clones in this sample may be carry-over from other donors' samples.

CDR3 region: CAISGGTGDNEQFF. The CDR3 nucleotides read TGTGCCATCAGTGGTGGGACTGGAGACAATGAGCAGTTCTTC. The gene calls are TRBV10-3 and TRBJ2-1, with a tentative D call TRBD2 (6 bases). This CDR3 is 14 amino acids long. With 4 bases removed from V and 5 bases from J, the gap between germline ends came to 12 bases. Germline V CDR1 and CDR2: ENHRY, SYGVKD.

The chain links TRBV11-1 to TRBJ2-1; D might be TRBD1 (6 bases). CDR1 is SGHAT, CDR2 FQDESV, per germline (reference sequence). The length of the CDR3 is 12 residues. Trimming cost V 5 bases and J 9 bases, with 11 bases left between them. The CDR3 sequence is CASSARQVEQFF. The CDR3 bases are TGTGCCAGCAGCGCCAGACAGGTTGAGCAGTTCTTC.

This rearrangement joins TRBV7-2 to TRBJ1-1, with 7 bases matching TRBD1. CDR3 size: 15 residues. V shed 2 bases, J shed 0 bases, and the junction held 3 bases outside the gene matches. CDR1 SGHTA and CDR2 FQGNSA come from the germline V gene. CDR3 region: CASSLRGQLNTEAFF. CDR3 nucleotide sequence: TGTGCCAGCAGCTTAAGGGGGCAACTGAACACTGAAGCTTTCTTT. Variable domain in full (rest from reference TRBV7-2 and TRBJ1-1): GAGVSQSPSNKVTEKGKDVELRCDPISGHTALYWYRQSLGQGLEFLIYFQGNSAPDKSGLPSDRFSAERTGGSVSTLTIQRTQQEDSAVYLCASSLRGQLNTEAFFGQGTRLTVV.

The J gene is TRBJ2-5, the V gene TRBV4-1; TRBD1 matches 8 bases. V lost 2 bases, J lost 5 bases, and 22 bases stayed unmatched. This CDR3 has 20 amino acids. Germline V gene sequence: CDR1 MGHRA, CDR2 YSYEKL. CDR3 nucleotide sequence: TGCGCCAGCAGCCAAATCCTTTCGGACAGGGCGATCGATCCTAGGGAGACCCAGTACTTC. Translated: CASSQILSDRAIDPRETQYF.

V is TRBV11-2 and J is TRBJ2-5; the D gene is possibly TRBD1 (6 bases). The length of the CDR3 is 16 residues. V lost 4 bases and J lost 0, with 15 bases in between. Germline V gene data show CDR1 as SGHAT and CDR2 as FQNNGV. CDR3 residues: CASSSPTGLYQETQYF. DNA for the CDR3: TGTGCCAGCAGCTCCCCGACAGGACTGTACCAAGAGACCCAGTACTTC.

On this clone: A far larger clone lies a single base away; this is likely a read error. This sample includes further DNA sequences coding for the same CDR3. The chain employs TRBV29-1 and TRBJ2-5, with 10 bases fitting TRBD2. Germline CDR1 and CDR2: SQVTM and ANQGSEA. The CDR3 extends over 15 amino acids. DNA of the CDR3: TGCAGTGTTGAACGGAGCGGGAGGGAGGTAGAGACCCAGTACTTC. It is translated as CSVERSGREVETQYF.

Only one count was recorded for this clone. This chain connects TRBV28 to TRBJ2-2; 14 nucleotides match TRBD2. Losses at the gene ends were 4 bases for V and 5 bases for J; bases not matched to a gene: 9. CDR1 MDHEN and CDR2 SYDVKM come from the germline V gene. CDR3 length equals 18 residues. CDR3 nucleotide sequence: TGTGCCAGCAGTTCATGGACTAGCGGGAGGCGTGGGACCGGGGAGCTGTTTTTT. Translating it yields CASSSWTSGRRGTGELFF. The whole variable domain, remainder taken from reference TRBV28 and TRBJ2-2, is DVKVTQSSRYLVKRTGEKVFLECVQDMDHENMFWYRQDPGLGLRLIYFSYDVKMKEKGDIPEGYSVSREKKERFSLILESASTNQTSMYLCASSSWTSGRRGTGELFFGEGSRLTVL.

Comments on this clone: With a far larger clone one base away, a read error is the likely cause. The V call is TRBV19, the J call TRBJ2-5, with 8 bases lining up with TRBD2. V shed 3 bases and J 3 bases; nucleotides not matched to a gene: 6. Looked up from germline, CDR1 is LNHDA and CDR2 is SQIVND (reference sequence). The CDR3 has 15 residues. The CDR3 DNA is TGTGCCAGTAGTATGCAAGCGGGGGCGAAAGAGACCCAGTACTTC. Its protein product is CASSMQAGAKETQYF.

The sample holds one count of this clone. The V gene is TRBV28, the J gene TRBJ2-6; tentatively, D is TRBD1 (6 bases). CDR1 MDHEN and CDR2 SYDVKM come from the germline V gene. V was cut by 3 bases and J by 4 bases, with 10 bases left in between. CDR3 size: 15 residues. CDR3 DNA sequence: TGTGCCAGCAGTTTTAGGGGGTCGGGGGCCAACGTCCTGACTTTC. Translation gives CASSFRGSGANVLTF.